The text below deals with one T cell receptor (beta chain). Its antigen is not identified. Next came a second PCR, run for about 7 to 12 cycles, which used a sample-barcoded 5' primer along with a J-beta primer mix. A template-switch adaptor containing 12 random nucleotides labeled each cDNA molecule. The study obtained at least 2.5 million CDR3-containing paired-end reads from every sample. TCRdb re-called the 5' RACE reads with MiXCR, one entry per CDR3 protein. The sample consists of approximately 1.5 million distinct CDR3 sequences, less than 45% of them appearing once. About 10 milliliters of peripheral blood were drawn from each donor into EDTA-treated tubes. This specimen comes from a study of blood T cells in healthy people across ages. Broader study findings: The authors considered diversity estimates from one million T cells to be underestimates.

Specimen: blood. This clonotype was obtained from a woman aged 18-29 years in good health.

The CDR3 sequence: CASKTGTENSYEQYF. In DNA form, the CDR3 reads TGTGCCAGTAAGACCGGGACGGAGAACTCCTACGAGCAGTACTTC. The gene calls are TRBV19 and TRBJ2-7; the D gene could be TRBD1 or TRBD2 (5 bases each). The CDR3 is 15 amino acids. Germline V lookup: CDR1 LNHDA, CDR2 SQIVND (reference sequence). Trimming removed 7 bases at V and 0 bases at J, with 16 bases between.